Included here is one T cell receptor (beta chain) sequence, with context. Antigen unknown. Per the germline V gene, CDR1 is KGHDR and CDR2 is SFDVKD. The CDR3 is 16 amino acids. J gave up 4 bases and V 4 bases, and 10 bases lay outside the gene matches. Each CDR3 protein gets one entry after TCRdb re-called the reads with MiXCR. The data show approximately 700,000 distinct CDR3 sequences, less than 40% seen once. These data come from a study of T cell repertoires in cytomegalovirus infection. Turning to the study itself: Based on public TCR beta signatures, there were indications of CMV infection and of a matching HLA type.

Findings and limits, study-wide: People with CMV and the relevant HLA were identified by cumulative public TCR beta family frequency.

Source material: PBMCs. The clonotype comes from a human donor in good health (CMV status not recorded). Some clones in this sample may be carry-over from other donors' samples. The chain links TRBV24-1 to TRBJ2-5, with 8 positions matching TRBD1. CDR3 region: CATSDLDRVEGETQYF. DNA for the CDR3: TGTGCCACCAGTGACCTGGACAGGGTAGAAGGAGAGACCCAGTACTTC.